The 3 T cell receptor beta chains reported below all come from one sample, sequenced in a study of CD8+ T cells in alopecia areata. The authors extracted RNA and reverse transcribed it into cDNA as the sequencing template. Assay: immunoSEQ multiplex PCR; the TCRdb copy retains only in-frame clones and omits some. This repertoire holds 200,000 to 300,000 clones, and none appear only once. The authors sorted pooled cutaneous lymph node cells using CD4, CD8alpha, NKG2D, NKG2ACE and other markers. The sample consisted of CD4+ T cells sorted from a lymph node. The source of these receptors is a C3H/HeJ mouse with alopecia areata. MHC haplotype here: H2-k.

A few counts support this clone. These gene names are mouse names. The DNA read from the CDR3 is TGTGCCAGCACTGGGACAGTCTCCTAT. Translating gives CASTGTVSY. The CDR3 in full is CASTGTVSYEQYF. This rearrangement joins TRBV13-3 to TRBJ2-7; 7 bases are shared with TRBD1. The read halts 4 residues ahead of the CDR3 end, with the missing end drawn from the germline J gene. Trimming took 6 bases from V and 0 from J; bases not matched to a gene: 3. The CDR3 totals 13 residues. Germline CDR1 NNHDY, CDR2 SYVADS.

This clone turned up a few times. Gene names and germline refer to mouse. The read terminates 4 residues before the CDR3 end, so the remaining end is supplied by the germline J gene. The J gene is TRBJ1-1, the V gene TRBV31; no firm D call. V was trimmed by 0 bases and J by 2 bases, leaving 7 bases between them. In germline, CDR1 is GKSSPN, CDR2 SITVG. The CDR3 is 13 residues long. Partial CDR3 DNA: TGTGCCTGGAGTCTAGACACCAACACA. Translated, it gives CAWSLDTNT. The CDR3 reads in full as CAWSLDTNTEVFF.

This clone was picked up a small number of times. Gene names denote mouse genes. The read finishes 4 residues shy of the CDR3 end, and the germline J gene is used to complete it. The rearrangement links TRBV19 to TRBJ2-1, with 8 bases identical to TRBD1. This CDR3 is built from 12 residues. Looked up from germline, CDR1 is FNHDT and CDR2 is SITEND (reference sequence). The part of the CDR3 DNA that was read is TGTGCCAGCAGCGACAGGGGCTCT. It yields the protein CASSDRGS. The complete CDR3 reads CASSDRGSEQFF.